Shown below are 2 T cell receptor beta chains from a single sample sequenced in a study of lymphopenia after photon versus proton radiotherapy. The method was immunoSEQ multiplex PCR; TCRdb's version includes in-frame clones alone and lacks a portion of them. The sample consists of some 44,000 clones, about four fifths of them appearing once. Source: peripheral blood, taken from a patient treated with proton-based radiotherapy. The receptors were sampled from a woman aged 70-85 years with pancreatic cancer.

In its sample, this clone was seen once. The CDR3 loop reads CASSFAVQYNSPLHF. CDR3 nucleotide sequence: TGTGCCAGCAGCTTTGCAGTCCAGTATAATTCACCCCTCCACTTT. The J gene is TRBJ1-6, the V gene TRBV5-5; D is undetermined. V was cut by 2 bases and J by 4 bases, with 10 bases left in between. The CDR3 sequence is 15 residues long. Germline V gene data show CDR1 as SGHKS and CDR2 as YYEKEE (reference sequence).

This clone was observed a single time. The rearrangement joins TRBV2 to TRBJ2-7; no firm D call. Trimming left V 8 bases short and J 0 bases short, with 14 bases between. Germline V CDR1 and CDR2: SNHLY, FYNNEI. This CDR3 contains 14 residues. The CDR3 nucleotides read TGTGCCAGCGATGAGCAAACCTCCTCCTACGAGCAGTACTTC. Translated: CASDEQTSSYEQYF.